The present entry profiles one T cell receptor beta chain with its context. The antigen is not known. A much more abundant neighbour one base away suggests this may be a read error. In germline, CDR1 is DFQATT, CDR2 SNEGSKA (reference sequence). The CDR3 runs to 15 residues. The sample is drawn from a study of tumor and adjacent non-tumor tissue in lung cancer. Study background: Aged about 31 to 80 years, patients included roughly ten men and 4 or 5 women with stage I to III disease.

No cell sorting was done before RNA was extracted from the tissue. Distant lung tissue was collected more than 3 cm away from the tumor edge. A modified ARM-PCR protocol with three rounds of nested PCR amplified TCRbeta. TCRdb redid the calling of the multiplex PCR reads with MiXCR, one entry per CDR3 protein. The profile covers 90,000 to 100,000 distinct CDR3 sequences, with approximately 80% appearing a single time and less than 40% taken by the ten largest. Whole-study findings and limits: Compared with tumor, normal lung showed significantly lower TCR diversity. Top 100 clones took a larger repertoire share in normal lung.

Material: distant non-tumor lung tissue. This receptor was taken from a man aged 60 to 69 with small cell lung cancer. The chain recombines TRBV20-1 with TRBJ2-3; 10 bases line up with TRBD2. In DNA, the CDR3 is TGCAGTGTTAGAGTAGCGGGAGGATCCACAGATACGCAGTATTTT. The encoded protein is CSVRVAGGSTDTQYF.